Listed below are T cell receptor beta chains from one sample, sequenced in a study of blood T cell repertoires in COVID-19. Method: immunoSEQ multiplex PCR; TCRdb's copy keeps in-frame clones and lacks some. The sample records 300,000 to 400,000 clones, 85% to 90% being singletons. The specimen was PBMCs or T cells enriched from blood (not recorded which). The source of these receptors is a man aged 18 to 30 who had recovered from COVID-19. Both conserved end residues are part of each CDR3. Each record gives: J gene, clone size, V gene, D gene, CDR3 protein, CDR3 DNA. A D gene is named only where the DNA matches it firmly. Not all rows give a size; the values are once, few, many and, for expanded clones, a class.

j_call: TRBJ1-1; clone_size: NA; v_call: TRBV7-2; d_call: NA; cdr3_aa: CASSRPGGNTEAFF; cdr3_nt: TGTGCCAGCAGCCGTCCGGGAGGGAACACTGAAGCTTTCTTT
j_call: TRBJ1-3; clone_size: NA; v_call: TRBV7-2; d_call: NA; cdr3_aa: CASSSGSGNTIYF; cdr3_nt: TGTGCCAGCAGTTCAGGGTCTGGAAACACCATATATTTT
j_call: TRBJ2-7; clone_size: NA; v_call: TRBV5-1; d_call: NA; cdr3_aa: CASSLGGYEQYF; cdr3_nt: TGCGCCAGCAGCTTGGGAGGCTACGAGCAGTACTTC
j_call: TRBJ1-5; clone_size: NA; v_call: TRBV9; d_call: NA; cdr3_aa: CASSALLDQPQHF; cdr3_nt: TGTGCCAGCAGCGCCCTACTGGATCAGCCCCAGCATTTT
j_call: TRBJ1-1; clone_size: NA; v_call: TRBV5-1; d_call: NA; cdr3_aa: CASSLDQGVTEAFF; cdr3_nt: TGCGCCAGCAGCTTGGACCAAGGGGTAACTGAAGCTTTCTTT
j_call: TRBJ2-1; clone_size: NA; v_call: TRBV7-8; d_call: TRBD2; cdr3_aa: CASSRAGAYGGINEQFF; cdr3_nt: TGTGCCAGCAGCCGAGCGGGGGCCTACGGTGGGATCAATGAGCAGTTCTTC
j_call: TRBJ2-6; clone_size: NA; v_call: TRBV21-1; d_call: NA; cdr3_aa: CASSKPPQGASAANVLTF; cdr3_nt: TGTGCCAGCAGCAAACCCCCTCAGGGGGCAAGTGCTGCCAACGTCCTGACTTTC
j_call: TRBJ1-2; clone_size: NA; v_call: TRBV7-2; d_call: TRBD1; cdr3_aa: CASSTRDSLYGYTF; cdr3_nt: TGTGCCAGCAGCACAAGGGACAGTCTATATGGCTACACCTTC
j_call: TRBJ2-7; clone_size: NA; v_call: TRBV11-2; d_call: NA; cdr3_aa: CASIGQQNEQYF; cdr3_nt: TGTGCCAGCATCGGACAGCAGAACGAGCAGTACTTC
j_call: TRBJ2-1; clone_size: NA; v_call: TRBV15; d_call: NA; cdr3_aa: CATSRDPGQVDEQFF; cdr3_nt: TGTGCCACCAGCAGAGACCCTGGACAAGTAGATGAGCAGTTCTTC
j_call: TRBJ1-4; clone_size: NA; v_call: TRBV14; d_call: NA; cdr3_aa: CASSQQGYEKLFF; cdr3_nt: TGTGCCAGCAGCCAACAGGGCTATGAAAAACTGTTTTTT
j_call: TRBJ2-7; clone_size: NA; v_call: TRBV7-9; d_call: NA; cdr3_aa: CASSLTGSPYEQYF; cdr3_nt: TGTGCCAGCAGCCTAACCGGGAGCCCCTACGAGCAGTACTTC
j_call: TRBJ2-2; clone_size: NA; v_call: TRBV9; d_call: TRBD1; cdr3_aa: CASKTGANTGELFF; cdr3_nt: TGTGCCAGCAAGACAGGGGCGAACACCGGGGAGCTGTTTTTT
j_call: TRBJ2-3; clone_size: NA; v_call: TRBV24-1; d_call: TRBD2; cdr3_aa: CATSLAGGADTQYF; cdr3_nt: TGTGCCACCAGTCTGGCGGGGGGGGCAGATACGCAGTATTTT
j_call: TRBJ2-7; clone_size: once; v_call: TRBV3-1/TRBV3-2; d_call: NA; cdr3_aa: CASSQAGGSYEQYF; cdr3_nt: TGTGCCAGCAGCCAAGCTGGAGGCTCCTACGAGCAGTACTTC
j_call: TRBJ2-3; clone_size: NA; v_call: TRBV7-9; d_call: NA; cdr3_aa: CASSGISTDTQYF; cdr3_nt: TGTGCCAGCTCCGGGATTAGCACAGATACGCAGTATTTT
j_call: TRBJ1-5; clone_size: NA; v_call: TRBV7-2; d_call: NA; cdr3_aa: CASSLNSLENQPQHF; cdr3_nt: TGTGCCAGCAGCTTAAATAGCTTAGAAAATCAGCCCCAGCATTTT
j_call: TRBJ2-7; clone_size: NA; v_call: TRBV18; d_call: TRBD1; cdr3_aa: CASSPRQGTYEQYF; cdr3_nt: TGTGCCAGCTCACCCCGACAGGGCACCTACGAGCAGTACTTC
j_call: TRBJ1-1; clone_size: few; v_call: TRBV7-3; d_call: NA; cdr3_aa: CASSSPPYTEAFF; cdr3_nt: TGTGCCAGCAGCTCCCCTCCCTACACTGAAGCTTTCTTT